The next 20 T cell receptor beta chains were all read from a single sample in a study of OX40 agonist ivuxolimab in advanced cancers. Profiling relied on immunoSEQ multiplex PCR, and the TCRdb table lists in-frame clones only, not all of them. The repertoire holds some 15,000 clones, roughly 85% seen once, with approximately 32% in the top ten. Sequenced here: CD4+ or CD8+ T cells sorted from blood, sampled in a trial of the OX40 agonist ivuxolimab. These receptors were collected from an adult with an advanced solid tumor such as melanoma, head and neck, liver or kidney cancer.

This clone was seen a single time. The chain is built from TRBV28 and TRBJ2-7; no definite D call. CDR3 length: 12 residues. The V and J ends lost 3 bases and 5 bases respectively, with 8 bases between them. The V gene's germline CDR1 is MDHEN and CDR2 SYDVKM. The CDR3 region has the DNA TGTGCCAGCAGTTTGTCCAGCCACGAGCAGTACTTC. This sequence encodes CASSLSSHEQYF.

This clone has just a few counts. V gene TRBV29-1 combines with J gene TRBJ2-1, with D unresolved. Germline V lookup: CDR1 SQVTM, CDR2 ANQGSEA. The CDR3 has 17 amino acids. V lost 0 bases and J 0 bases, leaving 15 bases between the germline ends. The chain's CDR3 is CSVEDPMGKSSYNEQFF. The CDR3 DNA reads TGCAGCGTTGAAGATCCCATGGGCAAGAGCTCCTACAATGAGCAGTTCTTC.

This clone came up once. The CDR3, as DNA: TGTGCCAGCCGTACACTAGGGGGCACAGATACGCAGTATTTT. It encodes CASRTLGGTDTQYF. This rearrangement joins TRBV6-1 to TRBJ2-3; D is perhaps TRBD1 or TRBD2 (5 bases each). The V gene lost 8 bases and the J gene lost 1 base, with 13 bases spanning the gap. This CDR3 comprises 14 residues. The germline gives CDR1 MNHNS, CDR2 SASEGT.

The rearrangement links TRBV28 to TRBJ1-5; D might be TRBD1 (5 bases). V lost 7 bases and J lost 0, with 10 bases in between. CDR1 and CDR2 (germline): MDHEN, SYDVKM. The CDR3 is 14 residues long. The CDR3 DNA reads TGTGCCAGCACCGAGGGGTATAGCAATCAGCCCCAGCATTTT. This encodes CASTEGYSNQPQHF.

The CDR3 spells CASSAPGQGGKLFF. The CDR3 DNA reads as TGTGCCAGCAGCGCCCCCGGGCAGGGAGGAAAACTGTTTTTT. V usage is TRBV7-9 and J usage is TRBJ1-4; a weak D match, TRBD1 (5 bases). The length of the CDR3 is 14 residues. V was clipped by 5 bases and J by 10 bases, with 17 bases between them. Germline CDR1 SEHNR, CDR2 FQNEAQ (reference sequence). Using reference TRBV7-9 and TRBJ1-4 for the parts outside the CDR3, the full variable domain is DTGVSQNPRHKITKRGQNVTFRCDPISEHNRLYWYRQTLGQGPEFLTYFQNEAQLEKSRLLSDRFSAERPKGSFSTLEIQRTEQGDSAMYLCASSAPGQGGKLFFGSGTQLSVL.

The chain employs TRBV21-1 and TRBJ1-1. TRBV21-1 has pseudogene status. The CDR3 is 16 amino acids. The chain's CDR3 is CASSHHLATHSTEAFF. CDR3 nucleotides: TGTGCCAGCAGTCATCATTTAGCTACACATTCGACTGAAGCTTTCTTT.

The chain links TRBV7-9 to TRBJ2-3, with a tentative D call TRBD2 (6 bases). CDR1 SEHNR and CDR2 FQNEAQ come from the germline V gene (reference sequence). Trimming cost V 4 bases and J 6 bases, with 14 bases left between them. There are 14 residues in the CDR3. CDR3 nucleotide sequence: TGTGCCAGCAGCTACCTCCTTGGGGGGGATACGCAGTATTTT. It is translated as CASSYLLGGDTQYF.

This clone was counted a few times. The chain combines TRBV2 with TRBJ2-1; TRBD2 matches at 8 bases. Germline CDR1 SNHLY, CDR2 FYNNEI. This CDR3 has 14 amino acids. Trimming cost V 3 bases and J 6 bases; bases outside gene matches: 4. CDR3 protein: CASSDSGSSNEQFF. The DNA for the CDR3 is TGTGCCAGCAGTGACAGCGGGAGCAGCAATGAGCAGTTCTTC.

By share, this clone counts as medium-sized. The sample has other DNA sequences that encode this CDR3 too. This rearrangement joins TRBV28 to TRBJ2-1, with 10 bases fitting TRBD2. The CDR3 is made up of 14 amino acids. Trimming took 5 bases from V and 4 from J; bases not matched to a gene: 2. CDR1 is MDHEN and CDR2 is SYDVKM in the germline V gene. The CDR3 spells CASSLLAGYNEQFF. Written as DNA, the CDR3 is TGTGCCAGCAGTCTACTAGCGGGGTACAATGAGCAGTTCTTC.

The chain is built from TRBV4-1 and TRBJ1-2; D gene ambiguous. Germline values: CDR1 MGHRA, CDR2 YSYEKL. This CDR3 has 15 residues. V was pared by 3 bases and J by 3 bases, with 14 bases between. CDR3 sequence (DNA): TGCGCCAGCAGCCATCCCTTCGGTGGTGACTATGGCTACACCTTC. Amino acid sequence: CASSHPFGGDYGYTF.

The V call is TRBV11-2, the J call TRBJ2-1; 8 nucleotides agree with TRBD2. V lost 0 bases and J lost 4; bases outside the gene matches: 5. The CDR3 contains 16 residues. Germline V gene data show CDR1 as SGHAT and CDR2 as FQNNGV. The CDR3 region is CASSLDLAGLYNEQFF. CDR3 DNA sequence: TGTGCCAGCAGCTTAGACCTAGCGGGCCTGTACAATGAGCAGTTCTTC.

This clone was counted a single time. The chain carries TRBV19 and TRBJ2-1, with 10 bases fitting TRBD2. Trimming removed 1 base from V and 5 bases from J; junction bases left unmatched: 5. CDR1 is LNHDA and CDR2 is SQIVND in the germline V gene (reference sequence). CDR3 length: 16 amino acids. The CDR3 loop reads CASSIARLAGDNEQFF. CDR3 DNA sequence: TGTGCCAGTAGTATAGCACGGCTAGCGGGAGACAATGAGCAGTTCTTC. Full variable domain (missing parts from reference TRBV19 and TRBJ2-1): DGGITQSPKYLFRKEGQNVTLSCEQNLNHDAMYWYRQDPGQGLRLIYYSQIVNDFQKGDIAEGYSVSREKKESFPLTVTSAQKNPTAFYLCASSIARLAGDNEQFFGPGTRLTVL.

A few counts support this clone. V usage is TRBV7-6 and J usage is TRBJ2-7; no reliable D call. The V and J ends lost 1 base and 2 bases respectively, with 6 bases between them. The CDR3 runs 13 residues. Germline CDR1 reads SGHVS; CDR2 reads FNYEAQ. The CDR3 region has the DNA TGTGCCAGCAGCTTAGAATATCCCTACGAGCAGTACTTC. Its translation is CASSLEYPYEQYF.

The chain combines TRBV7-8 with TRBJ2-6; D not resolved. CDR1 is SGHVS and CDR2 is FQNEAQ in the germline V gene. The V gene lost 0 bases and the J gene lost 0 bases, with 6 bases spanning the gap. The length of the CDR3 is 16 residues. The CDR3 protein is CASSLARTSGANVLTF. The CDR3 DNA follows: TGTGCCAGCAGCTTAGCCAGAACCTCTGGGGCCAACGTCCTGACTTTC.

This chain joins TRBV2 and TRBJ2-7; TRBD2 agrees at 13 bases. This CDR3 comprises 14 residues. J gave up 4 bases and V 4 bases, and 1 base lay outside the gene matches. Germline V gives CDR1 SNHLY, CDR2 FYNNEI. DNA of the CDR3: TGTGCCAGCAGTGGGGGACTAGCGGGGTACGAGCAGTACTTC. Protein product: CASSGGLAGYEQYF.

The chain joins TRBV5-1 to TRBJ1-1; possibly TRBD1 for D (5 bases). From germline, CDR1 is SGHRS and CDR2 YFSETQ. Trimming removed 1 base from V and 6 bases from J, with 13 bases in between. The CDR3 is 14 residues long. The CDR3 DNA is TGCGCCAGCAGCTTGAATGTCGGGGCCTCTGAAGCTTTCTTT. Its translation is CASSLNVGASEAFF.

The chain has TRBV9 and TRBJ2-7, with 9 bases that match TRBD1. CDR1 SGDLS and CDR2 YYNGEE come from the germline V gene. The CDR3 consists of 15 residues. V shed 0 bases and J 2 bases; nucleotides not matched to a gene: 3. The DNA of the CDR3 is TGTGCCAGCAGCGTAGGGGACAGGGAGACCTACGAGCAGTACTTC. It is translated as CASSVGDRETYEQYF.

The V and J genes are TRBV6-5 and TRBJ2-2; D is perhaps TRBD1 (5 bases). Trimming took 7 bases from V and 4 from J, leaving 7 bases between them. Germline lookup yields CDR1 MNHEY and CDR2 SVGAGI. The CDR3 runs to 12 residues. CDR3 sequence reads: CASKGPTGELFF. CDR3 DNA sequence: TGTGCCAGCAAGGGGCCCACCGGGGAGCTGTTTTTT.

This clone was observed a few times. The genes are TRBV27 and TRBJ2-7; D call uncertain. The CDR3 extends over 10 amino acids. The ends were cut back, 8 bases at V and 5 bases at J, with 7 bases in the middle. Germline CDR1 MNHEY, CDR2 SMNVEV (reference sequence). CDR3 residues: CASGSNEQYF. For the CDR3, the DNA is TGTGCCAGCGGGTCTAACGAGCAGTACTTC.

V usage is TRBV28 and J usage is TRBJ1-2; a weak D match, TRBD1 (5 bases). Looked up from germline, CDR1 is MDHEN and CDR2 is SYDVKM. The CDR3 is made up of 15 amino acids. Deletions cut 4 bases from V and 4 bases from J, with 16 bases between. The CDR3 bases are TGTGCCAGCAGTTATAGGGGAGAGGATTCCTATGGCTACACCTTC. Its protein is CASSYRGEDSYGYTF.